This T cell receptor (beta chain) was sequenced for a study of radiation and T cells in renal cell carcinoma. General study findings and limits: Pretreatment tumor biopsies were lacking, so baseline clonotypes are unknown.

The time point: blood 4 weeks post-SBRT, at nephrectomy. The treatment denotes: 15 Gy SBRT to primary tumor, nephrectomy 4 weeks later. Nephrectomy followed 15 Gy stereotactic body radiation by 4 weeks. After SBRT, blood was collected at 2 and 4 weeks, plus baseline. The tumor was a clear cell renal cell carcinoma. Note on this clone: Its antigen is not known.

Sequenced by immunoSEQ multiplex PCR; TCRdb stores in-frame clones only, minus some. Among some 46,000 clones listed, 80% to 85% were seen once. V lost 4 bases and J lost 0; bases outside the gene matches: 4. Germline CDR1 and CDR2: MNHNS and SASEGT. The CDR3 spans 15 residues. This chain connects TRBV6-1 to TRBJ2-7; 9 positions match TRBD2. The sequence derives from a woman aged 65 to 85 with renal cell carcinoma. Here the sequenced sample was blood, taken from a patient whose treatment included radiotherapy and nephrectomy. The CDR3 sequence: CASSAIAGDSYEQYF. Written as DNA, the CDR3 is TGTGCCAGCAGTGCGATAGCGGGGGACTCCTACGAGCAGTACTTC.